This T cell receptor (beta chain) stems from a study of regulatory T cells in long-lasting Graves disease. Study-level points and caveats: When disease was persistent, TRBV28, TRBJ1-2 and TRBJ2-5 were the favored segments.

Documented time point: persistent/refractory GD, antithyroid drugs over 5 years with positive TRAb. PBMC-derived RNA was used for the TCR library. American Thyroid Association guidelines defined Graves' disease diagnosis. This CDR3 is built from 18 residues. The germline V gene encodes CDR1 MDHEN and CDR2 SYDVKM. Losses at the gene ends were 2 bases for V and 1 base for J; bases not matched to a gene: 12. Building of the TCR beta libraries involved iRepertoire HTBI primers and Arm-PCR of CDR3 regions. TCRdb redid the calling of the multiplex PCR reads with MiXCR, one entry per CDR3 protein. The sample carries 700,000 or so distinct CDR3 sequences, around 32% recorded once. This clonotype came up many times. No antigen is known for it.

This sample comprised peripheral blood mononuclear cells (PBMCs), obtained when the disease was refractory, from a patient treated with antithyroid drugs. The sequence came from a female donor with Graves disease. The rearrangement links TRBV28 to TRBJ1-1; 8 nucleotides line up with TRBD1. The CDR3 loop is CASSLRRVTGVGNTEAFF. For the CDR3, the DNA is TGTGCCAGCAGTTTACGGAGGGTGACAGGGGTCGGGAACACTGAAGCTTTCTTT.